Below, 30 T cell receptor beta chains from the same sample are listed, as sequenced in a study of OX40 agonist ivuxolimab in advanced cancers. The assay was immunoSEQ multiplex PCR, and TCRdb's table has in-frame clones only and misses some. The sample contains around 69,000 clones, over 75% of which appear only once. Source: CD4+ or CD8+ T cells sorted from blood, taken in a trial of the OX40 agonist ivuxolimab. Receptors were obtained from an adult with an advanced solid tumor such as melanoma, head and neck, liver or kidney cancer.

The V call is TRBV4-2, the J call TRBJ1-4; D is unresolved. Germline loops: CDR1 LGHNA, CDR2 YNFKEQ. Between the trimmed V and J ends, which lost 1 base and 6 bases, there was a span of 12 bases. CDR3 size: 15 residues. The CDR3 spells CASSQVRQTHEKLFF. The CDR3 DNA reads as TGTGCCAGCAGCCAAGTAAGGCAGACCCATGAAAAACTGTTTTTT.

The chain has TRBV30 and TRBJ1-5; D is perhaps TRBD1 (6 bases). CDR1 and CDR2 (germline): GTSNPN, SVGIG (reference sequence). CDR3 length: 16 amino acids. Between the trimmed V and J ends, which lost 0 bases and 2 bases, there was a span of 14 bases. DNA for the CDR3: TGTGCCTGGAGTGTAGGGGGGGGCAGGGGCAATCAGCCCCAGCATTTT. This translates into CAWSVGGGRGNQPQHF.

This rearrangement joins TRBV19 to TRBJ1-2; TRBD1 might be the D (6 bases). Looked up from germline, CDR1 is LNHDA and CDR2 is SQIVND (reference sequence). The ends were cut back, 6 bases at V and 1 base at J, with 12 bases in the middle. This CDR3 comprises 14 residues. The chain's CDR3 is CASSYREDNYGYTF. The CDR3 DNA follows: TGTGCCAGTAGCTACAGGGAAGATAACTATGGCTACACCTTC.

The chain has TRBV19 and TRBJ1-4; a possible D gene is TRBD1 (6 bases). The germline V and J ends were trimmed by 1 base and 10 bases, with 25 bases remaining between them. CDR1 is LNHDA, CDR2 SQIVND, per germline (reference sequence). The CDR3 runs 18 residues. CDR3 DNA sequence: TGTGCCAGTAGTATAGTCGGCGGGACACCAACCCCCTATGGAAAACTGTTTTTT. Translating gives CASSIVGGTPTPYGKLFF.

The gene calls are TRBV7-6 and TRBJ1-3; D is uncertain. V dropped 3 bases and J dropped 8 bases, with 8 bases sitting between them. This CDR3 has 12 amino acids. CDR1 is SGHVS, CDR2 FNYEAQ, per germline. The CDR3 nucleotides read TGTGCCAGCAGCTTCCGGGGAGACACCATATATTTT. This sequence encodes CASSFRGDTIYF.

The chain couples TRBV7-9 to TRBJ2-5; D possibly matches TRBD1 or TRBD2 (6 bases each). Germline CDR1 is SEHNR and CDR2 is FQNEAQ (reference sequence). The germline V and J ends were trimmed by 0 bases and 5 bases, with 13 bases remaining between them. The CDR3 has 15 residues. The CDR3 here is CASSLAGGGVETQYF. The DNA of the CDR3 is TGTGCCAGCAGCTTAGCTGGAGGGGGAGTGGAGACCCAGTACTTC.

The gene calls are TRBV5-5 and TRBJ2-6, with unresolved D. This CDR3 contains 15 residues. The germline V gene has CDR1 SGHKS and CDR2 YYEKEE (reference sequence). Trimming cost V 3 bases and J 1 base, with 8 bases left between them. The CDR3 here is CASSSQGSGANVLTF. CDR3 nucleotide sequence: TGTGCCAGCAGCTCCCAAGGTTCTGGGGCCAACGTCCTGACTTTC. The complete variable domain, with remaining parts taken from reference TRBV5-5 and TRBJ2-6, reads DAGVTQSPTHLIKTRGQQVTLRCSPISGHKSVSWYQQVLGQGPQFIFQYYEKEERGRGNFPDRFSARQFPNYSSELNVNALLLGDSALYLCASSSQGSGANVLTFGAGSRLTVL.

The rearrangement links TRBV5-4 to TRBJ2-7; unclear D gene. CDR1 SGHNT and CDR2 YYREEE come from the germline V gene (reference sequence). V lost 4 bases, J lost 6 bases, and 17 bases lay in between. The CDR3 has 14 residues. The CDR3 DNA reads as TGTGCCAGCAGCCCGGTGTTGGGAACGGGCGAGCAGTACTTC. This gives the protein CASSPVLGTGEQYF. Together with reference TRBV5-4 and TRBJ2-7, the CDR3 gives the full variable domain: ETGVTQSPTHLIKTRGQQVTLRCSSQSGHNTVSWYQQALGQGPQFIFQYYREEENGRGNFPPRFSGLQFPNYSSELNVNALELDDSALYLCASSPVLGTGEQYFGPGTRLTVT.

This chain joins TRBV19 and TRBJ1-5; tentative D call: TRBD1 (6 bases). The V end lost 9 bases, the J end lost 0 bases, and 24 bases lay between the germline ends. Looked up from germline, CDR1 is LNHDA and CDR2 is SQIVND (reference sequence). The CDR3 runs 18 residues. The chain's CDR3 is CASLPGGQGVISNQPQHF. The CDR3 DNA reads as TGTGCCAGCTTGCCCGGGGGACAAGGTGTTATTAGCAATCAGCCCCAGCATTTT.

The gene calls are TRBV10-3 and TRBJ1-1; D might be TRBD1 (6 bases). Trimming pared 6 bases from V and 3 bases from J, leaving 17 bases between. Germline CDR1 reads ENHRY; CDR2 reads SYGVKD. This CDR3 contains 15 residues. The CDR3: CAISEKQGEYTEAFF. The CDR3 nucleotides read TGTGCCATCAGCGAAAAACAGGGAGAGTACACTGAAGCTTTCTTT.

The chain employs TRBV5-5 and TRBJ2-3; D ambiguous. The CDR3 loop spans 11 amino acids. V lost 4 bases and J 6 bases, leaving 6 bases between the germline ends. Germline CDR1 reads SGHKS; CDR2 reads YYEKEE (reference sequence). DNA for the CDR3: TGTGCCAGCAGCCATAGGGATACGCAGTATTTT. This translates into CASSHRDTQYF. Variable domain in full (rest from reference TRBV5-5 and TRBJ2-3): DAGVTQSPTHLIKTRGQQVTLRCSPISGHKSVSWYQQVLGQGPQFIFQYYEKEERGRGNFPDRFSARQFPNYSSELNVNALLLGDSALYLCASSHRDTQYFGPGTRLTVL.

V is TRBV10-3 and J is TRBJ2-1, with TRBD1 matching 9 bases. Trimming removed 10 bases from V and 8 bases from J; junction bases left unmatched: 3. Germline V gene data show CDR1 as ENHRY and CDR2 as SYGVKD. The CDR3 extends over 11 amino acids. The CDR3 region is CATTGGHEQFF. DNA of the CDR3: TGTGCCACTACAGGGGGCCATGAGCAGTTCTTC.

This chain uses TRBV5-4 with TRBJ2-3; 9 nucleotides line up with TRBD2. The V and J ends lost 1 base and 3 bases, in that order; junction bases with no gene match: 12. This CDR3 comprises 18 residues. CDR1 is SGHNT, CDR2 YYREEE, per germline (reference sequence). CDR3 protein: CASSLKVLAGTMTDTQYF. As DNA, the CDR3 is TGTGCCAGCAGCTTGAAAGTACTAGCGGGCACCATGACAGATACGCAGTATTTT.

The chain has TRBV15 and TRBJ2-2; D unresolved. CDR1 and CDR2 (germline): LNHNV, YYDKDF (reference sequence). CDR3 length: 15 residues. Trimming shortened V by 0 bases and J by 7 bases, and 12 bases separated the two germline ends. The CDR3: CATSRDKAVIGELFF. The DNA of the CDR3 is TGTGCCACCAGCAGAGATAAGGCGGTAATCGGGGAGCTGTTTTTT.

This chain uses TRBV12-5 with TRBJ1-5; 8 bases fit TRBD1. J gave up 7 bases and V 7 bases, and 15 bases lay outside the gene matches. The CDR3 loop spans 16 amino acids. Per germline, CDR1 LGHNT and CDR2 FRNRAP. CDR3 bases: TGTGCTAGTGCCAAAGTGGACAGGGTGGTTGGACAGCCCCAGCATTTT. Protein sequence: CASAKVDRVVGQPQHF. Full variable domain (rest looked up from reference TRBV12-5 and TRBJ1-5): DARVTQTPRHKVTEMGQEVTMRCQPILGHNTVFWYRQTMMQGLELLAYFRNRAPLDDSGMPKDRFSAEMPDATLATLKIQPSEPRDSAVYFCASAKVDRVVGQPQHFGDGTRLSIL.

The V call is TRBV27, the J call TRBJ2-7, with D unclear. CDR1 is MNHEY, CDR2 SMNVEV, per germline (reference sequence). Trimming left V 2 bases short and J 2 bases short, with 10 bases between. The CDR3 has 14 amino acids. The DNA for the CDR3 is TGTGCCAGCAGTTTAGGGCAGGACGCCTACGAGCAGTACTTC. As protein: CASSLGQDAYEQYF.

This clone has a handful of counts. This rearrangement joins TRBV9 to TRBJ2-5, with D tentatively TRBD1 (5 bases). The CDR3 covers 14 residues. Germline CDR1 and CDR2: SGDLS and YYNGEE. Trimming pared 0 bases from V and 0 bases from J, leaving 6 bases between. This chain's CDR3 is CASSVEGYQETQYF. The DNA of the CDR3 is TGTGCCAGCAGCGTAGAGGGGTACCAAGAGACCCAGTACTTC. Full variable domain (missing parts from reference TRBV9 and TRBJ2-5): DSGVTQTPKHLITATGQRVTLRCSPRSGDLSVYWYQQSLDQGLQFLIQYYNGEERAKGNILERFSAQQFPDLHSELNLSSLELGDSALYFCASSVEGYQETQYFGPGTRLLVL.

V and J are TRBV7-9 and TRBJ2-3; 9 bases fit TRBD1. This CDR3 region has 15 residues. Germline CDR1 and CDR2: SEHNR and FQNEAQ (reference sequence). The V gene end was trimmed by 3 bases and the J gene end by 4 bases; junction bases not matched to a gene: 5. This chain's CDR3 is CASSFGQGSADTQYF. Written as DNA, the CDR3 is TGTGCCAGCAGCTTCGGACAGGGGAGTGCAGATACGCAGTATTTT. Full variable domain (outside the CDR3, taken from reference TRBV7-9 and TRBJ2-3): DTGVSQNPRHKITKRGQNVTFRCDPISEHNRLYWYRQTLGQGPEFLTYFQNEAQLEKSRLLSDRFSAERPKGSFSTLEIQRTEQGDSAMYLCASSFGQGSADTQYFGPGTRLTVL.

This CDR3 reads CASSLYQGFYTEAFF. CDR3 nucleotides: TGTGCCAGCAGCTTATATCAGGGATTTTACACTGAAGCTTTCTTT. This chain connects TRBV7-2 to TRBJ1-1; tentatively, D is TRBD1 (5 bases). Germline-derived CDR1 and CDR2 are SGHTA and FQGNSA. The CDR3 is 15 amino acids. Trimming left V 2 bases short and J 3 bases short, with 13 bases between. Together with reference TRBV7-2 and TRBJ1-1, the CDR3 gives the full variable domain: GAGVSQSPSNKVTEKGKDVELRCDPISGHTALYWYRQSLGQGLEFLIYFQGNSAPDKSGLPSDRFSAERTGGSVSTLTIQRTQQEDSAVYLCASSLYQGFYTEAFFGQGTRLTVV.

V is TRBV6-5 and J is TRBJ2-3; no reliable D call. This CDR3 contains 12 residues. Trimming removed 6 bases at V and 1 base at J, with 5 bases between. Germline V gene data show CDR1 as MNHEY and CDR2 as SVGAGI. The CDR3 DNA is TGTGCCAGCAGAACTGGCACAGATACGCAGTATTTT. Protein sequence: CASRTGTDTQYF.

The gene calls are TRBV6-1 and TRBJ2-2; D remains ambiguous. Germline values: CDR1 MNHNS, CDR2 SASEGT. Trimming stripped 4 bases from V and 0 bases from J, with 9 bases between. This CDR3 spans 15 amino acids. For the CDR3, the DNA is TGTGCCAGCAGTGGGGAAGTAGCGAACACCGGGGAGCTGTTTTTT. Protein sequence: CASSGEVANTGELFF.

Of note for this clone: Relative to the germline gene, one junction end is altered; a read error may explain this. CDR3 residues: CASSHGQGRNHF. The CDR3 nucleotides read TGTGCCAGCAGCCACGGACAGGGTCGGAACCACTTC. V usage is TRBV14 and J usage is TRBJ1-2; 8 bases agree with TRBD1. The CDR3 is 12 residues long. The germline V gene encodes CDR1 SGHDN and CDR2 FVKESK.

V and J are TRBV9 and TRBJ1-2, with D uncertain. Germline CDR1 and CDR2: SGDLS and YYNGEE. The CDR3 spans 14 residues. Trimming removed 0 bases from V and 3 bases from J, with 9 bases in between. CDR3 loop: CASSVATADYGYTF. As DNA, the CDR3 is TGTGCCAGCAGCGTAGCGACGGCAGACTATGGCTACACCTTC.

The chain uses TRBV14 and TRBJ2-5; D possibly matches TRBD1 or TRBD2 (5 bases each). The CDR3 has 15 residues. Germline V gives CDR1 SGHDN, CDR2 FVKESK. Trimming cost V 1 base and J 5 bases, with 14 bases left between them. The CDR3 DNA follows: TGTGCCAGCAGCCAAGGTAAAGGGGAGCTGGAGACCCAGTACTTC. It is translated as CASSQGKGELETQYF.

J is TRBJ1-4 and V is TRBV19; the match to TRBD1 covers 7 bases. Germline CDR1 is LNHDA and CDR2 is SQIVND (reference sequence). Trimming cost V 5 bases and J 5 bases; bases outside gene matches: 5. CDR3 size: 14 residues. CDR3 bases: TGTGCCAGTAGTGACAGGGTTGGGAATGAAAAACTGTTTTTT. Amino acid sequence: CASSDRVGNEKLFF.

The chain uses TRBV27 and TRBJ1-2; 10 positions agree with TRBD1. The J segment lost 4 bases and the V segment lost 2 bases, leaving 1 base of the junction unmatched. CDR3 length: 14 amino acids. Germline values: CDR1 MNHEY, CDR2 SMNVEV (reference sequence). CDR3 loop: CASSLGTGAYGYTF. For the CDR3, the DNA is TGTGCCAGCAGTTTAGGGACAGGGGCCTATGGCTACACCTTC.

The chain recombines TRBV7-2 with TRBJ1-1; unclear D gene. Trimming left V 1 base short and J 4 bases short, with 10 bases between. Looked up from germline, CDR1 is SGHTA and CDR2 is FQGNSA. This CDR3 comprises 14 residues. The CDR3 nucleotides are TGTGCCAGCAGCTTAGGGCGGGCGCGCACTGAAGCTTTCTTT. As protein: CASSLGRARTEAFF.

The V gene is TRBV7-2, the J gene TRBJ2-5, with a tentative D call TRBD2 (6 bases). V lost 0 bases to trimming and J lost 5 bases, with 10 bases between them. CDR1 SGHTA and CDR2 FQGNSA come from the germline V gene. The CDR3 totals 14 residues. The CDR3 spells CASSLAFGSETQYF. The CDR3 DNA sequence: TGTGCCAGCAGCTTAGCATTCGGGAGTGAGACCCAGTACTTC.

The gene calls are TRBV6-1 and TRBJ2-3; 16 nucleotides match TRBD2. CDR3 length: 18 amino acids. V gave up 0 bases and J gave up 9 bases; unmatched junction bases: 9. Per germline, CDR1 MNHNS and CDR2 SASEGT. The CDR3, as DNA: TGTGCCAGCAGTGAAGCGCTTCCGGGACTAGCGGGGGGGATCACGCAGTATTTT. Amino acids: CASSEALPGLAGGITQYF.

The chain recombines TRBV6-5 with TRBJ1-3; possibly TRBD1 for D (6 bases). Per germline, CDR1 MNHEY and CDR2 SVGAGI. Trimming left V 5 bases short and J 2 bases short, with 13 bases between. The CDR3 is 15 residues long. The CDR3 spells CASSLNRVTGNTIYF. In nucleotides, the CDR3 is TGTGCCAGCAGTCTTAACAGGGTCACTGGAAACACCATATATTTT.